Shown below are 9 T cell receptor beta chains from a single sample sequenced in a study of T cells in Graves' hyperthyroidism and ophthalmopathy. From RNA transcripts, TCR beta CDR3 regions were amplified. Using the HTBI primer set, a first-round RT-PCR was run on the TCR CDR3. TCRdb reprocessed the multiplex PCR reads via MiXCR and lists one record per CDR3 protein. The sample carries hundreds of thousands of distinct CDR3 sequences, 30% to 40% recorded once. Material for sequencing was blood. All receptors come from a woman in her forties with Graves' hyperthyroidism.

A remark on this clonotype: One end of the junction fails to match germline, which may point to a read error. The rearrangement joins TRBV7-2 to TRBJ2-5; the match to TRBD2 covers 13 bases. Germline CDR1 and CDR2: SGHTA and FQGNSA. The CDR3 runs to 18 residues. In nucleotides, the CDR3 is TGCGCCAGCAGCTTAGGCCTACTAGCGGGAGGGCCGGGGGAGACCCAGTACTTC. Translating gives CASSLGLLAGGPGETQYF. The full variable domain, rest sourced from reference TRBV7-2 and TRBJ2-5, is GAGVSQSPSNKVTEKGKDVELRCDPISGHTALYWYRQSLGQGLEFLIYFQGNSAPDKSGLPSDRFSAERTGGSVSTLTIQRTQQEDSAVYLCASSLGLLAGGPGETQYFGPGTRLLVL.

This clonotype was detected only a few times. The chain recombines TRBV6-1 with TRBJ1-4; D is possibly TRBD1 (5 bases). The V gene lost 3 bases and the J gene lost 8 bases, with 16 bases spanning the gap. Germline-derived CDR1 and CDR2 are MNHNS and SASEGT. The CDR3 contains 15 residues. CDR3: CASSDWDPLNEKLFF. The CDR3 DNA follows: TGTGCCAGCAGTGACTGGGACCCGCTCAACGAAAAACTGTTTTTT.

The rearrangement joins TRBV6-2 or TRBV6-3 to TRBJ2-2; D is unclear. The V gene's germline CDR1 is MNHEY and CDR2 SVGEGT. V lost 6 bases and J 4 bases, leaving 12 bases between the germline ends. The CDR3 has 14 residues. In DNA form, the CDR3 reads TGTGCCAGCAGCCTCCTAACGGTCACCGGGGAGCTGTTTTTT. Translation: CASSLLTVTGELFF.

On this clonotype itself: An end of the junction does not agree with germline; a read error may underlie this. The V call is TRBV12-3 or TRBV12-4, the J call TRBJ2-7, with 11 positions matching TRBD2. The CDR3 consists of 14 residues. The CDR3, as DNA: TGTGCCAGCAGCTTAGCGGGAGGGTTAAACGAGCAGTACTTC. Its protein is CASSLAGGLNEQYF.

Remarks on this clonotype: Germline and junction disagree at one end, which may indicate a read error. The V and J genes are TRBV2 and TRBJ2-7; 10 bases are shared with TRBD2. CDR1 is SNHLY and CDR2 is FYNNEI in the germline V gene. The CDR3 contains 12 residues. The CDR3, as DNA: TGTGCCAGCAGTCGGACTAGCGGCCGGGTGCACTTC. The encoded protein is CASSRTSGRVHF.

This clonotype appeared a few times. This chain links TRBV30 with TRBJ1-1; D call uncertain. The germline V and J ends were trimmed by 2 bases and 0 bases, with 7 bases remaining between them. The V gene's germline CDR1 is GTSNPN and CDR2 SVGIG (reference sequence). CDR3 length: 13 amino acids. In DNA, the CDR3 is TGTGCCTGGAGTAGGGCTATGAACACTGAAGCTTTCTTT. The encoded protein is CAWSRAMNTEAFF. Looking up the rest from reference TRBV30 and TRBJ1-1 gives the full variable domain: SQTIHQWPATLVQPVGSPLSLECTVEGTSNPNLYWYRQAAGRGLQLLFYSVGIGQISSEVPQNLSASRPQDRQFILSSKKLLLSDSGFYLCAWSRAMNTEAFFGQGTRLTVV.

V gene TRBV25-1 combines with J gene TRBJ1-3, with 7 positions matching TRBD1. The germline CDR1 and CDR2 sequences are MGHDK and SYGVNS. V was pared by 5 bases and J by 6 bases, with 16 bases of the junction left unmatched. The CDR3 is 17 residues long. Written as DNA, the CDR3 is TGTGCCAGCAGTTACCGTCTTCCGGGACAGCAGTCAAACACCATATATTTT. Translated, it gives CASSYRLPGQQSNTIYF.

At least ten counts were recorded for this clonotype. The CDR3, as DNA: TGTGCCAGTAGTAGTACAGGCCACTATGGCTACACCTTC. Translating it yields CASSSTGHYGYTF. The chain links TRBV19 to TRBJ1-2; D might be TRBD1 (5 bases). V was shortened by 4 bases and J by 3 bases, with 9 bases between the two germline ends. The CDR3 spans 13 residues. Germline values: CDR1 LNHDA, CDR2 SQIVND (reference sequence).

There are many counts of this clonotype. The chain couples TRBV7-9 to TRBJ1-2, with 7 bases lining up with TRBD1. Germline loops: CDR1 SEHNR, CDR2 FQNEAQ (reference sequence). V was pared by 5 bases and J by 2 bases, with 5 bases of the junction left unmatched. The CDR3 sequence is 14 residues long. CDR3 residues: CASSPDRENYGYTF. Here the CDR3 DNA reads TGTGCCAGCAGCCCAGACAGGGAAAACTATGGCTACACCTTC. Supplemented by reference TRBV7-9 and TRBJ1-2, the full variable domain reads DTGVSQNPRHKITKRGQNVTFRCDPISEHNRLYWYRQTLGQGPEFLTYFQNEAQLEKSRLLSDRFSAERPKGSFSTLEIQRTEQGDSAMYLCASSPDRENYGYTFGSGTRLTVV.